Each of the 4 T cell receptor beta chains below was sequenced from the same sample in a study of prognosis after radiotherapy for stage I lung cancer. CDR3 of TCR beta was amplified from genomic DNA via a two-round multiplex PCR. Primers specific to each TRBV and TRBJ gene drove first-round PCR. Each CDR3 protein is one row after TCRdb ran MiXCR on the multiplex PCR reads. There are tens of thousands of distinct CDR3 sequences in the sample; 43% occur only once, and roughly 33% lies in the top ten. The sequences come from PBMCs, collected before or after stereotactic body radiation therapy (not recorded which). These receptor sequences come from a donor aged 50 or older with non-small cell lung cancer.

The sample holds one count of this clonotype. V gene TRBV12-3 or TRBV12-4 combines with J gene TRBJ2-7, with no clear D. V was trimmed by 1 base and J by 4 bases, leaving 8 bases between them. This CDR3 is built from 13 residues. The chain's CDR3 is CASSLGPKYEQYF. In nucleotides, the CDR3 is TGTGCCAGCAGTTTAGGACCGAAATACGAGCAGTACTTC.

This clonotype came up many times. The rearrangement uses TRBV7-9 and TRBJ1-1; D call uncertain. Germline CDR1 is SEHNR and CDR2 is FQNEAQ (reference sequence). The CDR3 length is 12 residues. Deletions cut 3 bases from V and 1 base from J, with 3 bases between. The CDR3 loop reads CASSFENTEAFF. DNA for the CDR3: TGTGCCAGCAGCTTTGAGAACACTGAAGCTTTCTTT.

The CDR3 loop is CASSLRGQGDGYTF. The CDR3 coding sequence is TGTGCCAGCAGCTTAAGGGGACAGGGGGACGGCTACACCTTC. This sequence joins TRBV7-2 and TRBJ1-2; TRBD1 matches at 11 bases. The V segment lost 2 bases and the J segment 8 bases; nucleotides outside the gene matches: 4. The V gene's germline CDR1 is SGHTA and CDR2 FQGNSA. CDR3 length equals 14 residues.

This clonotype was observed at least ten times. The chain recombines TRBV6-1 with TRBJ2-1, with D perhaps TRBD1 (6 bases). The CDR3 spans 15 residues. Trimming took off 6 bases at V and 4 bases at J, with 16 bases between the two ends. Germline V gives CDR1 MNHNS, CDR2 SASEGT. This CDR3 reads CASSFPDSLYNEQFF. The CDR3 DNA is TGTGCCAGCAGCTTTCCGGACAGCTTGTACAATGAGCAGTTCTTC.